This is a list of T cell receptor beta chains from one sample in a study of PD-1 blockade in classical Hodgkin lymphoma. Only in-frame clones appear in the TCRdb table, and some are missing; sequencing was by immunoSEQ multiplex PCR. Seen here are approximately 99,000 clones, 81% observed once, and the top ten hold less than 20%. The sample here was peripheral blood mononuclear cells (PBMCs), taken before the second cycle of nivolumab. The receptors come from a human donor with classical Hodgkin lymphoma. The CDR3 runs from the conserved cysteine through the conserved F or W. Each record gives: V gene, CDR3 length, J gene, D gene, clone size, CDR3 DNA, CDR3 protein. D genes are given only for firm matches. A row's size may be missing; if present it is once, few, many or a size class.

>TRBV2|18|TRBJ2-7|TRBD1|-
TGTGCCAGCGGGGGGGACAGGGGTTTTTCGACTTCAACCTACGAGCAGTACTTC
CASGGDRGFSTSTYEQYF
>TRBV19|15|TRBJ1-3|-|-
TGTGCCAGTAGTGGGACGGTCGGGCCTGGAAACACCATATATTTT
CASSGTVGPGNTIYF
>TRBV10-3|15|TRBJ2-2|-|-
TGTGCCATCAGTGATGGTAGAAAGAACACCGGGGAGCTGTTTTTT
CAISDGRKNTGELFF
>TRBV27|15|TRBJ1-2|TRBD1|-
TGTGCCAGCAGTTTAGACCCGACAGGGGGCAATGGCTACACCTTC
CASSLDPTGGNGYTF
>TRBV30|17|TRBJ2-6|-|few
TGTGCCTGGAGTTACCGACATGGCGAGTCTGGGGCCAACGTCCTGACTTTC
CAWSYRHGESGANVLTF
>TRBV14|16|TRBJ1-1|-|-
TGTGCCAGCAGCCCTTATTGGGCCGGATTGAACACTGAAGCTTTCTTT
CASSPYWAGLNTEAFF
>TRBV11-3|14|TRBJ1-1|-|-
TGTGCCAGCAGCGGCGAGAGGGGGGGCACTGAAGCTTTCTTT
CASSGERGGTEAFF
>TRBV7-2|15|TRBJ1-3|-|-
TGTGCCAGCAGCCCATCCGCGGGCCTTGAAAACACCATATATTTT
CASSPSAGLENTIYF
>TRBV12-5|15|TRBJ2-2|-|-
TGTGCTAGTGGTCCCTCGACCGGGAACACCGGGGAGCTGTTTTTT
CASGPSTGNTGELFF
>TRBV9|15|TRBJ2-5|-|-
TGTGCCAGCAGCGCCCACAGCGGAAACCAAGAGACCCAGTACTTC
CASSAHSGNQETQYF
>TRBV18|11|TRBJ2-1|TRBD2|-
TGTGCCAGCTCACCGGGACTAGAGCAGTTCTTC
CASSPGLEQFF
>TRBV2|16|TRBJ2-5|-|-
TGTGCCAGCAGTGGCATAACGGGGTCCTACCAAGAGACCCAGTACTTC
CASSGITGSYQETQYF
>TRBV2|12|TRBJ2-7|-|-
TGTGCCAGCAGTGGGGACGGATACGAGCAGTACTTC
CASSGDGYEQYF
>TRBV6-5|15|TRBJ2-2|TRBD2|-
TGTGCCAGCACCGACGGGGGGAATCGGGTCGGGGAGCTGTTTTTT
CASTDGGNRVGELFF
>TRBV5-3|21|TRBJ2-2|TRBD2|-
TGTGCCAGAAGCCTACCGCCGGGACTAGCGGGAGGGCCCTCTAACACCGGGGAGCTGTTTTTT
CARSLPPGLAGGPSNTGELFF
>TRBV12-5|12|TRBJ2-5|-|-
TGTGCTAGCTTGGGAACCCGGGAGACCCAGTACTTC
CASLGTRETQYF
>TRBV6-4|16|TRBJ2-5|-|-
TGTGCCAGCAGTGACTTGCCCGGGGGCCGCCCGGAGACCCAGTACTTC
CASSDLPGGRPETQYF
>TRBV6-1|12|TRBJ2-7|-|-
TGTGCCAGCAGTGTCGTTCCCTACGAGCAGTACTTC
CASSVVPYEQYF
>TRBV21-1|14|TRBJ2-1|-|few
TGTGCCACCCCCATCCGGAGGGGTAGGAATGAGCAGTTCTTC
CATPIRRGRNEQFF
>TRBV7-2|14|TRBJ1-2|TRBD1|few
TGTGCCAGCAGCTTTACAGGGGGCAACTATGGCTACACCTTC
CASSFTGGNYGYTF
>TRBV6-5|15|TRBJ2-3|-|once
TGTGCCAGCAGTTTGCGCGGGACGATCACAGATACGCAGTATTTT
CASSLRGTITDTQYF
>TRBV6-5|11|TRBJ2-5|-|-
TGTGCCAGCAGGGTGGTAGAGACCCAGTACTTC
CASRVVETQYF
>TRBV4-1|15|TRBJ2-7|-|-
TGCGCCAGCAGCCAAGATGGGGTCCCCACCTACGAGCAGTACTTC
CASSQDGVPTYEQYF
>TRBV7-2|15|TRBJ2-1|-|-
TGTGCCAGCAGCCCAATACAGGCTGGGTTGAATGAGCAGTTCTTC
CASSPIQAGLNEQFF
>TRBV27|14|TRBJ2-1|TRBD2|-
TGTGCCAGCACTGGCGGGAGAACCTACAATGAGCAGTTCTTC
CASTGGRTYNEQFF
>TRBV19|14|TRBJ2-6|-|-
TGTGCCAGCCTCTTGGAGGCTGGGGCCAACGTCCTGACTTTC
CASLLEAGANVLTF
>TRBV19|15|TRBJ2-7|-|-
TGTGCCAGTAGTAAGAGGGGAGATATTATCTACGAGCAGTACTTC
CASSKRGDIIYEQYF
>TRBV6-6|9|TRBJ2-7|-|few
TGTGCCAGCGGGGTCGAGCAGTACTTC
CASGVEQYF
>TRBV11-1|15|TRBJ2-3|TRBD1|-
TGTGCCAGCAGCTCCCCGGGACAGGGGTCAGATACGCAGTATTTT
CASSSPGQGSDTQYF
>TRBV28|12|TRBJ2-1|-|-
TGTGCCAGCAGTTTATACAGAAGTGAGCAGTTCTTC
CASSLYRSEQFF
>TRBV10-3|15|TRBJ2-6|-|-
TGTGCCATCGGTGGTTGGGGCACTGGGGCCAACGTCCTGACTTTC
CAIGGWGTGANVLTF
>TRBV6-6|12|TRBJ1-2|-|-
TGTGCCTCCAGGCGTAGGGACTATGGCTACACCTTC
CASRRRDYGYTF
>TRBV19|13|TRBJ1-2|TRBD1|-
TGTGCCAGTAGTATGACAGGGGTATTGGGCTACACCTTC
CASSMTGVLGYTF
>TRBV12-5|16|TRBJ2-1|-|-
TGTGCTAGTGGTTTGGGTAGCGCGAGCTCCTACAATGAGCAGTTCTTC
CASGLGSASSYNEQFF
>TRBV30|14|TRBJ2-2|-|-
TGTGCCTGGAGTGTACTAGTTAGCACCGGGGAGCTGTTTTTT
CAWSVLVSTGELFF
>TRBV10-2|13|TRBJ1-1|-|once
TGCGCCAGCAGTGAGGACGTGGGCACTGAAGCTTTCTTT
CASSEDVGTEAFF
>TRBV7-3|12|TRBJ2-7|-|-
TGTGCCAGCAGCTTGACGGGGCACGAGCAGTACTTC
CASSLTGHEQYF
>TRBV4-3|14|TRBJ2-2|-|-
TGCGCCAGCAGCCAGGCGGGTTCCACCGGGGAGCTGTTTTTT
CASSQAGSTGELFF
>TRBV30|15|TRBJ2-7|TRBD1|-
TGTGCCTGGAGTGTATCAGGACAGGTTTTTTACGAGCAGTACTTC
CAWSVSGQVFYEQYF
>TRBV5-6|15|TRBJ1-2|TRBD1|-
TGTGCCAGCAGCACGGGACAGGTGGTGAGCTATGGCTACACCTTC
CASSTGQVVSYGYTF
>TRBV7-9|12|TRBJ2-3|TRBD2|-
TGTGCCAGCAGCCCCGGGGGGGATACGCAGTATTTT
CASSPGGDTQYF
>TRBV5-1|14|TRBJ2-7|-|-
TGCGCCAGCAGCCAGGAAGGCGGCTTCCTCGAGCAGTACTTC
CASSQEGGFLEQYF
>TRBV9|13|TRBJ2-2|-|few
TGTGCCAGCAGCGTACAGGTCACCGGGGAGCTGTTTTTT
CASSVQVTGELFF
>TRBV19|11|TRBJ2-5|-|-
TGTGCCAGTAGAGTAGGAGAGACCCAGTACTTC
CASRVGETQYF
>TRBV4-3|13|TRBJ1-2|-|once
TGCGCCAGCAGCCAGTCAGGGGCTTACGGCTACACCTTC
CASSQSGAYGYTF
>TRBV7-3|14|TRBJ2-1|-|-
TGTGCCAGCAGCTTATCAGTGGTGGGGAATGAGCAGTTCTTC
CASSLSVVGNEQFF
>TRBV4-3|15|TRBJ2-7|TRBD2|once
TGCGCCAGCAGCCTGGGACTAGCGGGACTCTACGAGCAGTACTTC
CASSLGLAGLYEQYF
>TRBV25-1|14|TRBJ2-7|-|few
TGTGCCAGCAGTGATCGGCAGGGTAGGTACGAGCAGTACTTC
CASSDRQGRYEQYF
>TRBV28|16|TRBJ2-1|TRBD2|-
TGTGCCAGCAGTTCAACGGGGACTAGCGTTTACAATGAGCAGTTCTTC
CASSSTGTSVYNEQFF
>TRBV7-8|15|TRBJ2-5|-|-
TGTGCCAGCAGCTTTCGTACAGGTCGTGAAGAGACCCAGTACTTC
CASSFRTGREETQYF
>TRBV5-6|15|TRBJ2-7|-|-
TGTGCCAGCAGCTTGAGCAGGGGCGCCCCCTACGAGCAGTACTTC
CASSLSRGAPYEQYF
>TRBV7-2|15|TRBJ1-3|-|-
TGTGCCAGCAGTCAAAGGGGGAACTCTGGAAACACCATATATTTT
CASSQRGNSGNTIYF
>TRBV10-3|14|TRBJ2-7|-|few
TGTGCCATCAGTGAGTCTGTTTGGGTCTACGAGCAGTACTTC
CAISESVWVYEQYF
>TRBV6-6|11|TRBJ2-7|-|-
TGTGCCAGCACAGGGAAGGGCGAGCAGTACTTC
CASTGKGEQYF
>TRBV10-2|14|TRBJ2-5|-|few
TGCGCCAGCAGTGGTCGGACTATCCAAGAGACCCAGTACTTC
CASSGRTIQETQYF
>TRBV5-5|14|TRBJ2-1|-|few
TGTGCCAGCAGCTTGTTAGGGTCTTTTGATGAGCAGTTCTTC
CASSLLGSFDEQFF
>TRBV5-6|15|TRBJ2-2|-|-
TGTGCCAGCACAAAGACTAGAAGGGACACCGGGGAGCTGTTTTTT
CASTKTRRDTGELFF
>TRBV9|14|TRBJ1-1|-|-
TGTGCCAGCAGCGTAGGGGGATTCGCCCCTGAAGCTTTCTTT
CASSVGGFAPEAFF
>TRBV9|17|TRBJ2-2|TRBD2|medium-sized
TGTGCCAGCAGCTTGACTAGCGGGAGGGTAAACACCGGGGAGCTGTTTTTT
CASSLTSGRVNTGELFF
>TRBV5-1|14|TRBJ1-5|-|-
TGCGCCAGCAGCTTGGGGTATGGCAATCAGCCCCAGCATTTT
CASSLGYGNQPQHF